Listed below are T cell receptor beta chains from one sample, sequenced in a study of cytomegalovirus exposure and HLA in healthy donors. The table came from immunoSEQ multiplex PCR; TCRdb's copy has only in-frame clones and leaves some out. The sample includes 200,000 to 300,000 clones, roughly 89% of them seen just once. Sequenced sample: PBMCs. These receptors came from a young man in good health and CMV-seronegative. Each CDR3 is given with its conserved first and last residue. Clone size is given for some rows only: seen once, a few or many times, or a class if the clone is expanded.

V | size | CDR3
TRBV7-3 | - | CASSLTLGAETQYF
TRBV5-1 | - | CASSSQGHNEQFF
TRBV5-4 | - | CASSLDGGFGETQYF
TRBV5-8 | - | CASDAGQPPNEQYF
TRBV5-1 | few | CASSSGQLNQPQHF
TRBV28 | - | CASSLRAGRYEQYF
TRBV7-9 | few | CASSPPQRVYEQYF
TRBV27 | - | CASSSFLAAQETQYF
TRBV9 | - | CASSVGNLIYNEQFF
TRBV4-3 | - | CASSQGLTSTDTQYF
TRBV28 | - | CASRVGVKNIQYF
TRBV7-9 | - | CASSLTGGNEQFF
TRBV5-6 | - | CASSPRGLSTDTQYF
TRBV5-4 | - | CASSLALGGLTNEQFF
TRBV7-2 | - | CASRIQTSYNEQFF
TRBV5-4 | - | CASSRDRGHSPLHF
TRBV29-1 | once | CSVEGGGDEKLFF
TRBV6-5 | - | CATWAGAAYEQYF
TRBV7-3 | few | CASSSNTNTEAFF
TRBV18 | once | CASSPLEGLRETQYF
TRBV19 | - | CASSMGPVYSNQPQHF
TRBV5-6 | - | CASSLARQGGMAYEQYF
TRBV6-5 | - | CASRASGGPGDTQYF
TRBV5-5 | - | CASSPIGGQPQHF
TRBV2 | - | CASRRENTEAFF
TRBV9 | - | CASRGRAGFYGYTF
TRBV6-1 | - | CASSKNRGWDEKLFF
TRBV5-1 | - | CASMVRDENEQFF
TRBV23-1 | - | CASSHPRYTGELFF
TRBV10-3 | - | CATNTGDTEAFF
TRBV27 | few | CASSLRTSGTDTQYF
TRBV29-1 | - | CSVLGQNNQPQHF
TRBV10-1 | - | CASRTGEAFF
TRBV28 | - | CASSQGTSKFDEQYF
TRBV6-5 | - | CATRRGQGSYEQYF
TRBV25-1 | - | CASSSRGNTGELFF
TRBV19 | - | CASRKRQAGDEKLFF
TRBV18 | - | CASEEGQGPDTQYF
TRBV23-1 | - | CASSPSQPQHF
TRBV7-9 | - | CASSINDGSTEAFF
TRBV7-8 | once | CASSLGLGAETQYF
TRBV7-9 | - | CASSLTGSPSYNEQFF
TRBV25-1 | once | CASSEAVGRAKANEQFF